Sequencing of this T cell receptor (beta chain) was carried out in a study of PD-1 blockade in classical Hodgkin lymphoma. Notes on the study in general: Undefined causes, possibly disease activity or prior therapy, underlie the repertoire differences. By C4D1 there was a significant rise in CD4+ TCR diversity but not in CD8+ TCR diversity.

Every patient experienced relapse after autologous stem cell transplantation, and brentuximab vedotin exposure varied. Note on this clone: Its antigen is not known.

The method was immunoSEQ multiplex PCR; TCRdb's version includes in-frame clones alone and lacks a portion of them. Among tens of thousands of clones listed, approximately 90% were seen once. The CDR3 extends over 14 amino acids. CDR1 is SGHRS, CDR2 YFSETQ, per germline. V shed 4 bases and J shed 1 base, with 8 bases lying between them. The source is a human donor with classical Hodgkin lymphoma. The source material was peripheral blood mononuclear cells (PBMCs), sampled before the second cycle of nivolumab. The genes are TRBV5-1 and TRBJ2-2, with a tentative D call TRBD2 (5 bases). The CDR3 coding sequence is TGCGCCAGCAGCGGTGGAGGGAACACCGGGGAGCTGTTTTTT. This sequence encodes CASSGGGNTGELFF.